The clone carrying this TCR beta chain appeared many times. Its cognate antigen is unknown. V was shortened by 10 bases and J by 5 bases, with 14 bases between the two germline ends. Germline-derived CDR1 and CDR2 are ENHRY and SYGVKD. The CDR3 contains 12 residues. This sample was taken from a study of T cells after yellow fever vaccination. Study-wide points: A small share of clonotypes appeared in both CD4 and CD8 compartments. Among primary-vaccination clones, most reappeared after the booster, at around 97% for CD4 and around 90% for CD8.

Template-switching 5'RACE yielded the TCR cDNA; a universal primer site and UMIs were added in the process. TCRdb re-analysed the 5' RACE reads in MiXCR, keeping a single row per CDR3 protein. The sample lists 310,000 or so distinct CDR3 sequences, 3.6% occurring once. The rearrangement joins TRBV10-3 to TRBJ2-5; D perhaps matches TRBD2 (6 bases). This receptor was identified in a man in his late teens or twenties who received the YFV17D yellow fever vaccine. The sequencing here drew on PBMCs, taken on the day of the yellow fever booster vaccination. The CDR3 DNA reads TGTGCCACCAAGGGCGGGGATGAGACCCAGTACTTC. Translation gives CATKGGDETQYF.